The 18 T cell receptor beta chains in this list originate from one sample, sequenced in a study of blood T cell repertoires in COVID-19. The data were produced by immunoSEQ multiplex PCR, yet TCRdb's version contains in-frame clones alone and is incomplete. The sample has roughly 300,000 clones, under 90% seen once; the top ten hold roughly 2.9%. The source material was peripheral blood. These receptors all stem from a woman aged 55 to 70 with active or convalescent COVID-19.

This clone occurred once. This sequence joins TRBV2 and TRBJ2-5; 9 bases align to TRBD2. The CDR3 sequence is 16 residues long. Unmatched junction bases numbered 15, after V lost 8 bases and J lost 5 bases. The germline V gene has CDR1 SNHLY and CDR2 FYNNEI. The CDR3 here is CASRTPLAGTGETQYF. CDR3 nucleotide sequence: TGTGCCAGCCGAACCCCACTAGCGGGCACCGGGGAGACCCAGTACTTC.

The rearrangement uses TRBV27 and TRBJ2-3; D perhaps matches TRBD1 (5 bases). Germline V gene data show CDR1 as MNHEY and CDR2 as SMNVEV (reference sequence). CDR3 size: 16 residues. V was pared by 0 bases and J by 3 bases, with 13 bases between. CDR3 residues: CASSLSLVPGTDTQYF. Written as DNA, the CDR3 is TGTGCCAGCAGTTTATCGCTGGTACCAGGGACAGATACGCAGTATTTT.

The V gene is TRBV5-1, the J gene TRBJ1-4, with 8 bases lining up with TRBD1. After removal of 2 bases from V and 10 bases from J, the junction contained 7 bases not matched to a gene. The CDR3 totals 14 residues. Germline CDR1 is SGHRS and CDR2 is YFSETQ. This CDR3 is CASSLSDREVKLFF. In DNA form, the CDR3 reads TGCGCCAGCAGCTTATCGGACAGGGAGGTAAAACTGTTTTTT.

The rearrangement joins TRBV7-2 to TRBJ1-2; 9 bases line up with TRBD1. The germline gives CDR1 SGHTA, CDR2 FQGNSA. The CDR3 contains 15 residues. With V trimmed by 5 bases and J by 4 bases, 8 bases remained unmatched. This CDR3 reads CASSPEQGAAYGYTF. CDR3 DNA sequence: TGTGCCAGCAGCCCCGAACAGGGGGCGGCCTATGGCTACACCTTC.

The chain recombines TRBV19 with TRBJ1-1; unclear D gene. Trimming left V 2 bases short and J 0 bases short, with 16 bases between. Germline CDR1 is LNHDA and CDR2 is SQIVND (reference sequence). The length of the CDR3 is 17 residues. The CDR3 nucleotides read TGTGCCAGTAGTATAAGTTGGGGAGAAGCCGTGAACACTGAAGCTTTCTTT. This translates into CASSISWGEAVNTEAFF. Full variable domain (missing parts from reference TRBV19 and TRBJ1-1): DGGITQSPKYLFRKEGQNVTLSCEQNLNHDAMYWYRQDPGQGLRLIYYSQIVNDFQKGDIAEGYSVSREKKESFPLTVTSAQKNPTAFYLCASSISWGEAVNTEAFFGQGTRLTVV.

The chain links TRBV15 to TRBJ2-3; D perhaps matches TRBD1 (5 bases). This CDR3 region has 15 residues. V lost 4 bases to trimming and J lost 1 base, with 12 bases between them. The germline CDR1 and CDR2 sequences are LNHNV and YYDKDF (reference sequence). For the CDR3, the DNA is TGTGCCACCAGCAAACATCTAGGGGGCACAGATACGCAGTATTTT. As protein: CATSKHLGGTDTQYF. The variable domain in full, with the rest retrieved from reference TRBV15 and TRBJ2-3, is DAMVIQNPRYQVTQFGKPVTLSCSQTLNHNVMYWYQQKSSQAPKLLFHYYDKDFNNEADTPDNFQSRRPNTSFCFLDIRSPGLGDTAMYLCATSKHLGGTDTQYFGPGTRLTVL.

The chain carries TRBV6-5 and TRBJ2-7, with 7 bases aligning to TRBD1. Per germline, CDR1 MNHEY and CDR2 SVGAGI. This CDR3 has 14 amino acids. The J segment lost 2 bases and the V segment lost 5 bases, leaving 6 bases of the junction unmatched. The CDR3 DNA sequence: TGTGCCAGCAGTATTGCGACAGGGCCCTACGAGCAGTACTTC. Protein product: CASSIATGPYEQYF.

This clone was counted only a few times. This chain connects TRBV19 to TRBJ2-6; tentatively, D is TRBD2 (5 bases). There are 16 residues in the CDR3. Germline lookup yields CDR1 LNHDA and CDR2 SQIVND (reference sequence). V was clipped by 0 bases and J by 3 bases, with 9 bases between them. The CDR3 DNA is TGTGCCAGTAGTATAGATCGGGGTTTTGGGGCCAACGTCCTGACTTTC. Its protein is CASSIDRGFGANVLTF.

The V gene is TRBV14, the J gene TRBJ1-1; TRBD1 agrees at 7 bases. Germline trimming cut 4 bases from V and 2 bases from J; bases unmatched to any gene: 4. The CDR3 spans 14 residues. Germline V gives CDR1 SGHDN, CDR2 FVKESK. The CDR3: CASSLDRVNTEAFF. CDR3 bases: TGTGCCAGCAGCCTCGACAGGGTAAACACTGAAGCTTTCTTT.

This clone was observed a single time. The rearrangement joins TRBV7-8 to TRBJ1-2; unclear D gene. In germline, CDR1 is SGHVS, CDR2 FQNEAQ. The CDR3 has 16 amino acids. V was cut by 1 base and J by 3 bases, with 15 bases left in between. The CDR3 reads CASSLGVRHQDYGYTF. The CDR3 region has the DNA TGTGCCAGCAGCTTAGGGGTCAGGCACCAGGACTATGGCTACACCTTC.

The chain carries TRBV5-1 and TRBJ1-2; 9 bases are shared with TRBD1. CDR1 is SGHRS, CDR2 YFSETQ, per germline. V gave up 0 bases and J gave up 3 bases; unmatched junction bases: 0. The CDR3 is 14 amino acids. The CDR3 protein is CASSLGDRDYGYTF. CDR3 nucleotides: TGCGCCAGCAGCTTGGGGGACAGGGACTATGGCTACACCTTC.

The chain carries TRBV6-6 and TRBJ1-5, with 7 positions matching TRBD1. The CDR3 has 16 residues. Germline CDR1 MNHNY, CDR2 SVGAGI (reference sequence). Trimming cost V 5 bases and J 4 bases; bases outside gene matches: 11. The CDR3 region is CASSPSATGLNQPQHF. The CDR3, as DNA: TGTGCCAGCAGTCCCTCGGCGACAGGGCTAAATCAGCCCCAGCATTTT.

V and J are TRBV6-5 and TRBJ1-3; D is undetermined. This CDR3 is 14 amino acids long. The V gene's germline CDR1 is MNHEY and CDR2 SVGAGI. V shed 6 bases and J shed 2 bases, with 11 bases lying between them. CDR3 region: CASSALPTGNTIYF. DNA for the CDR3: TGTGCCAGCAGCGCACTCCCGACTGGAAACACCATATATTTT.

This chain connects TRBV30 to TRBJ1-5, with a tentative D call TRBD1 (6 bases). The CDR3 contains 14 residues. V was trimmed by 1 base and J by 4 bases, leaving 11 bases between them. In germline, CDR1 is GTSNPN, CDR2 SVGIG (reference sequence). The CDR3 spells CAWSGGGQNQPQHF. The CDR3 DNA reads TGTGCCTGGAGTGGGGGGGGACAAAATCAGCCCCAGCATTTT.

This clone has at least ten counts. The V gene is TRBV2, the J gene TRBJ2-7, with 10 positions matching TRBD1. The germline V gene encodes CDR1 SNHLY and CDR2 FYNNEI. The J segment lost 5 bases and the V segment lost 6 bases, leaving 1 base of the junction unmatched. The CDR3 has 12 amino acids. CDR3 region: CASRGQGHEQYF. CDR3 bases: TGTGCCAGCAGGGGACAGGGGCACGAGCAGTACTTC. Filled out from reference TRBV2 and TRBJ2-7, the complete variable domain reads EPEVTQTPSHQVTQMGQEVILRCVPISNHLYFYWYRQILGQKVEFLVSFYNNEISEKSEIFDDQFSVERPDGSNFTLKIRSTKLEDSAMYFCASRGQGHEQYFGPGTRLTVT.

This clone was recorded once. This rearrangement joins TRBV6-5 to TRBJ2-7, with D possibly being TRBD1 (5 bases). Trimming took off 2 bases at V and 0 bases at J, with 8 bases between the two ends. Germline V gene data show CDR1 as MNHEY and CDR2 as SVGAGI. The length of the CDR3 is 14 residues. The CDR3 reads CASSYLTGSYEQYF. For the CDR3, the DNA is TGTGCCAGCAGTTACCTCACAGGCTCCTACGAGCAGTACTTC.

This clone was counted only a few times. V is TRBV19 and J is TRBJ1-4; 9 bases fit TRBD1. This CDR3 is built from 14 residues. CDR1 is LNHDA and CDR2 is SQIVND in the germline V gene (reference sequence). The J segment lost 8 bases and the V segment lost 5 bases, leaving 6 bases of the junction unmatched. The CDR3 loop reads CASSPRDRVEKLFF. CDR3 nucleotide sequence: TGTGCCAGTAGTCCACGGGACAGGGTCGAAAAACTGTTTTTT. Full variable domain (rest looked up from reference TRBV19 and TRBJ1-4): DGGITQSPKYLFRKEGQNVTLSCEQNLNHDAMYWYRQDPGQGLRLIYYSQIVNDFQKGDIAEGYSVSREKKESFPLTVTSAQKNPTAFYLCASSPRDRVEKLFFGSGTQLSVL.

The J gene is TRBJ2-3, the V gene TRBV9; 10 bases are shared with TRBD2. CDR1 and CDR2 (germline): SGDLS, YYNGEE. J gave up 1 base and V 0 bases, and 5 bases lay outside the gene matches. The length of the CDR3 is 17 residues. Written as DNA, the CDR3 is TGTGCCAGCAGCGTAGCTCGGCTAGCGGGGGGCACAGATACGCAGTATTTT. As protein: CASSVARLAGGTDTQYF.